A single sample is the source of the 22 T cell receptor beta chains below, sequenced in a study of T cell clonality in common variable immunodeficiency. This table comes from immunoSEQ multiplex PCR, and its TCRdb copy is limited to in-frame clones, with some not included. Sampling found more than 55,000 clones, none seen once. Specimen: peripheral blood mononuclear cells. Source of these receptors: a person between 18 and 69 years old in good health.

About this clone: The CDR3 goes on 3 residues after the read ends, and that part is filled in from the germline J gene. V gene TRBV19 combines with J gene TRBJ2-2; 7 nucleotides align to TRBD1. The germline V gene encodes CDR1 LNHDA and CDR2 SQIVND (reference sequence). This CDR3 comprises 14 residues. The covered CDR3 bases are TGTGCTACCGCGGTTGACAGGGCTAATGAAAAG. Translating gives CATAVDRANEK. The full CDR3 is CATAVDRANEKLFF.

This clone was detected ten times or more. The observed sequence ends 3 residues before the CDR3 terminus, with the missing tail filled in from the germline J gene. The chain uses TRBV6-2 or TRBV6-3 and TRBJ2-1, with 9 nucleotides matching TRBD1. V shed 6 bases and J 7 bases; nucleotides not matched to a gene: 13. The length of the CDR3 is 16 residues. Germline assignment: CDR1 MNHEY and CDR2 SVGEGT. The covered CDR3 bases are TGTGCCAGCAGATCGTGGAGGACAGGGGCGCCGAATGAG. Its translation is CASRSWRTGAPNE. The entire CDR3 protein reads CASRSWRTGAPNEQFF.

This clone was counted a few times. The CDR3 is cut off 3 residues early in the read; its end comes from the germline J gene. The V gene is TRBV18, the J gene TRBJ1-2; maybe TRBD1 (5 bases). CDR1 and CDR2 from the germline V gene are KGHSH and LQKENI. The CDR3 sequence is 16 residues long. The CDR3 bases that were read are TGTGCCAGCTCACCAGTCGGGGGAACTAGCACAGATACC. Protein sequence: CASSPVGGTSTDT. The whole CDR3 sequence is CASSPVGGTSTDTYTF.

This clone occurred many times. The CDR3 loop reads CASSIVPGTEAFF. The CDR3 DNA, read in part, is TGTGCCAGTAGTATAGTTCCGGGCACTGAA. The chain uses TRBV19 and TRBJ1-1; D gene ambiguous. The read comes to an end 3 residues before the CDR3 does, leaving the germline J gene to fill in the end. The length of the CDR3 is 13 residues. Germline values: CDR1 LNHDA, CDR2 SQIVND (reference sequence). Trimming cost V 1 base and J 4 bases, with 7 bases left between them.

This clone was found many times. The read finishes 3 residues shy of the CDR3 end, and the germline J gene is used to complete it. The gene calls are TRBV12-3 or TRBV12-4 and TRBJ1-1; possibly TRBD1 for D (6 bases). Trimming shortened V by 8 bases and J by 3 bases, and 13 bases separated the two germline ends. The CDR3 is made up of 13 amino acids. CDR3 sequence: CASGIQGYTEAFF. CDR3 DNA, as far as it was read: TGTGCCAGCGGAATCCAGGGGTACACTGAA.

This clone was seen at least ten times. Sequencing ends 3 residues short of the CDR3 end; the germline J gene provides the rest. The chain is built from TRBV10-1 and TRBJ2-3; 10 nucleotides line up with TRBD2. This CDR3 spans 12 amino acids. Unmatched junction bases numbered 0, after V lost 8 bases and J lost 4 bases. Germline CDR1 WNHNN, CDR2 SYGVQD (reference sequence). Partial CDR3 DNA: TGCGCCAGCGGGACTAGCGCAGATACG. Translated: CASGTSADT. The complete CDR3 protein is CASGTSADTQYF.

This clone occurred many times. The CDR3 end is not reached by the read, which stops 3 residues before it; the germline J gene fills it in. The J gene is TRBJ1-3, the V gene TRBV7-9; D call uncertain. CDR3 size: 15 residues. Germline-derived CDR1 and CDR2 are SEHNR and FQNEAQ (reference sequence). Trimming took off 5 bases at V and 0 bases at J, with 11 bases between the two ends. The sequenced CDR3 bases are TGTGCCAGCAGCCTGACACTCGACTCTGGAAACACC. Its protein product is CASSLTLDSGNT. The CDR3, in full, reads CASSLTLDSGNTIYF.

This clone was seen many times. The CDR3 end lies 3 residues beyond the end of the read and is filled in from the germline J gene. This rearrangement joins TRBV30 to TRBJ2-3; possibly TRBD2 for D (6 bases). Germline V gives CDR1 GTSNPN, CDR2 SVGIG (reference sequence). CDR3 length: 14 amino acids. V lost 0 bases to trimming and J lost 1 base, with 8 bases between them. The covered CDR3 bases are TGTGCCTGGAGTGTAGTAGCGGGCACAGATACG. This codes for CAWSVVAGTDT. The complete CDR3 protein is CAWSVVAGTDTQYF.

Ten or more counts support this clone. The read ends 3 residues shy of where the CDR3 ends; the end is completed using the germline J gene. This sequence joins TRBV7-3 and TRBJ2-3, with TRBD2 matching 11 bases. This CDR3 comprises 15 residues. Germline V gene sequence: CDR1 SGHTA, CDR2 FQGTGA. Trimming took 5 bases from V and 6 from J; bases not matched to a gene: 7. CDR3 sequence reads: CASSPIAGGPDTQYF. CDR3 DNA, as far as it was read: TGTGCCAGCAGCCCGATAGCGGGAGGGCCTGATACG.

The table lists this clone with many counts. The read finishes 3 residues shy of the CDR3 end, and the germline J gene is used to complete it. The V gene is TRBV10-3, the J gene TRBJ1-4; 8 bases match TRBD1. Germline CDR1 and CDR2: ENHRY and SYGVKD. V trimming: 8 bases; J trimming: 3 bases; junction bases outside the gene matches: 2. The CDR3 extends over 13 amino acids. The CDR3 here is CAIGQGSNEKLFF. The sequenced CDR3 bases are TGTGCCATCGGACAGGGTTCTAATGAAAAA.

About this clone: From the germline J gene comes the end of the CDR3, since the read stops 3 residues before it. The chain links TRBV7-2 to TRBJ1-2; D gene unclear. Germline V gene sequence: CDR1 SGHTA, CDR2 FQGNSA. This CDR3 has 15 residues. The part of the CDR3 DNA that was read is TGTGCCAGCAGCTTAAGTTGGCGGAGCTCCTACGAC. Its protein product is CASSLSWRSSYD. The CDR3 as a whole reads CASSLSWRSSYDYTF. Looking up the rest from reference TRBV7-2 and TRBJ1-2 gives the full variable domain: GAGVSQSPSNKVTEKGKDVELRCDPISGHTALYWYRQSLGQGLEFLIYFQGNSAPDKSGLPSDRFSAERTGGSVSTLTIQRTQQEDSAVYLCASSLSWRSSYDYTFGSGTRLTVV.

This clone was picked up many times. The read comes to an end 3 residues before the CDR3 does, leaving the germline J gene to fill in the end. J is TRBJ1-5 and V is TRBV20-1; D remains unclear. Between the trimmed V and J ends, which lost 0 bases and 0 bases, there was a span of 6 bases. CDR3 length: 14 residues. Germline loops: CDR1 DFQATT, CDR2 SNEGSKA (reference sequence). CDR3 residues: CSARDSYSNQPQHF. The CDR3 bases that were read are TGCAGTGCTAGAGACAGTTATAGCAATCAGCCC.

This clone has ten or more counts. Coverage ceases 3 residues before the CDR3 finishes, and the germline J gene fills in the end. The chain employs TRBV7-9 and TRBJ2-1; the match to TRBD2 covers 12 bases. The germline V gene encodes CDR1 SEHNR and CDR2 FQNEAQ (reference sequence). Unmatched junction bases numbered 4, after V lost 6 bases and J lost 4 bases. The CDR3 loop spans 15 amino acids. The part of the CDR3 DNA that was read is TGTGCCAGCAGGTCTAGCGGGGGGGCATACAATGAG. Translated, it gives CASRSSGGAYNE. In full, the CDR3 reads CASRSSGGAYNEQFF.

The sample holds many counts of this clone. The read ends 3 residues before the CDR3 terminus; that terminus is restored from the germline J gene. The chain links TRBV19 to TRBJ1-6; the D gene is possibly TRBD1 (6 bases). Germline-derived CDR1 and CDR2 are LNHDA and SQIVND (reference sequence). V shed 5 bases and J shed 8 bases, with 19 bases lying between them. CDR3 size: 16 residues. The CDR3 spells CASSSKQGALHSPLHF. The sequenced CDR3 bases are TGTGCCAGTAGTTCTAAACAGGGTGCACTCCATTCACCC. The variable domain in full, completed from reference TRBV19 and TRBJ1-6, reads DGGITQSPKYLFRKEGQNVTLSCEQNLNHDAMYWYRQDPGQGLRLIYYSQIVNDFQKGDIAEGYSVSREKKESFPLTVTSAQKNPTAFYLCASSSKQGALHSPLHFGNGTRLTVT.

Comments on this clone: The DNA ends 3 residues before the CDR3 does, and the rest of the CDR3 is filled in from the germline J gene. The chain links TRBV18 to TRBJ1-2; the D is unclear. In germline, CDR1 is KGHSH, CDR2 LQKENI. The CDR3 sequence is 14 residues long. The CDR3 here is CASSPSLAKDTYTF. The covered CDR3 bases are TGTGCCAGCTCACCCTCTCTAGCGAAGGATACC. The full variable domain, completed using reference TRBV18 and TRBJ1-2, is NAGVMQNPRHLVRRRGQEARLRCSPMKGHSHVYWYRQLPEEGLKFMVYLQKENIIDESGMPKERFSAEFPKEGPSILRIQQVVRGDSAAYFCASSPSLAKDTYTFGSGTRLTVV.

There are a few counts of this clone. Partial CDR3 DNA: TGTGCCAGCAGTGAAAACGACGGCTCTGGGGCCAACGTG. As protein: CASSENDGSGANV. The whole CDR3 protein reads CASSENDGSGANVLFF. The chain joins TRBV6-1 to TRBJ2-2; tentatively, D is TRBD1 (5 bases). Coverage ceases 3 residues before the CDR3 finishes, and the germline J gene fills in the end. CDR1 and CDR2 from the germline V gene are MNHNS and SASEGT. This CDR3 has 16 amino acids.

In its sample, this clone was seen a few times. The read comes to an end 3 residues before the CDR3 does, leaving the germline J gene to fill in the end. The rearrangement links TRBV7-9 to TRBJ1-2; possible D gene TRBD1, 6 bases. Germline CDR1 SEHNR, CDR2 FQNEAQ (reference sequence). There are 12 residues in the CDR3. CDR3 sequence reads: CASSEQGYDYTF. The DNA read from the CDR3 is TGTGCCAGCAGCGAACAGGGCTACGAC.

This clone has at least ten counts. The CDR3 bases that were read are TGCGCCAGCAGCTTGGGTACCCGGGCGGGGGTCGAGACC. Translation gives CASSLGTRAGVET. Given in full, the CDR3 is CASSLGTRAGVETQYF. The chain couples TRBV5-1 to TRBJ2-5, with 7 bases identical to TRBD2. Read coverage stops 3 residues before the CDR3 terminus; the germline J gene supplies the remainder. V was clipped by 0 bases and J by 5 bases; unmatched bases: 10. Germline loops: CDR1 SGHRS, CDR2 YFSETQ. The CDR3 spans 16 residues.

The sample holds many counts of this clone. The CDR3 extends 3 residues past the end of the read, so its final part is completed from the germline J gene. The rearrangement links TRBV27 to TRBJ2-7, with 9 bases matching TRBD2. CDR3 length: 15 residues. Looked up from germline, CDR1 is MNHEY and CDR2 is SMNVEV (reference sequence). V gave up 4 bases and J gave up 4 bases; unmatched junction bases: 8. Here the CDR3 reads CASSSALAGLYEQYF. CDR3 DNA (partial): TGTGCCAGCAGTTCGGCACTAGCGGGCCTATACGAG.

This clone was counted at least ten times. Read data end 3 residues before the CDR3 end; the end is taken from the germline J gene. The chain has TRBV20-1 and TRBJ2-3, with 8 positions matching TRBD2. Germline CDR1 reads DFQATT; CDR2 reads SNEGSKA (reference sequence). There are 15 residues in the CDR3. CDR3 amino acids: CSARDAAGGGETQYF. Incomplete CDR3 DNA: TGCAGTGCTAGAGATGCGGCGGGAGGCGGAGAGACG.

This clone was observed many times. The read gets to within 3 residues of the CDR3 end, and the germline J gene fills in the rest. The chain has TRBV2 and TRBJ2-6; 11 nucleotides align to TRBD1. This CDR3 is built from 17 residues. Germline V gene lookup returns CDR1 SNHLY and CDR2 FYNNEI. Germline trimming cut 8 bases from V and 0 bases from J; bases unmatched to any gene: 6. The sequenced CDR3 bases are TGTGCCAGCGGTCGGACAGGGGGCCCCTCTGGGGCCAACGTC. It translates to CASGRTGGPSGANV. The full CDR3 is CASGRTGGPSGANVLTF.

Comment on this clone: The read terminates 3 residues ahead of where the CDR3 ends, so the germline J gene completes it. V and J are TRBV7-9 and TRBJ1-1, with a tentative D call TRBD1 (5 bases). The germline gives CDR1 SEHNR, CDR2 FQNEAQ (reference sequence). The CDR3 sequence is 14 residues long. Trimming left V 5 bases short and J 5 bases short, with 15 bases between. Partial CDR3 DNA: TGTGCCAGCAGCCCCCCCCAGGGTTGGACTGAA. It specifies CASSPPQGWTE. The full CDR3 protein is CASSPPQGWTEAFF.